These 28 T cell receptor beta chains were sequenced from one sample in a study of blood T cell repertoires in COVID-19. Data came from immunoSEQ multiplex PCR; TCRdb stores just in-frame clones and leaves some out. The repertoire holds 100,000 to 150,000 clones, about 84% seen once, with 5% to 6.5% in the top ten. Sequencing used peripheral blood. These receptors were obtained from a human donor in a cohort sampled during active COVID-19.

This clone was observed a few times. The CDR3 nucleotides read TGTGCCAGCAGTCCAACACTTCTAGCGGGAGTTTCAGATACGCAGTATTTT. Encoded protein: CASSPTLLAGVSDTQYF. The V and J genes are TRBV14 and TRBJ2-3; 10 bases fit TRBD2. V dropped 6 bases and J dropped 4; count of bases not matched to a gene: 13. Looked up from germline, CDR1 is SGHDN and CDR2 is FVKESK. This CDR3 is 17 amino acids long.

In this sample, this clone turned up a few times. In DNA form, the CDR3 reads TGTGCCAGCAGCCGCGAGGGAGACTATAATTCACCCCTCCACTTT. Protein sequence: CASSREGDYNSPLHF. The chain links TRBV7-2 to TRBJ1-6; no clear D gene. Germline values: CDR1 SGHTA, CDR2 FQGNSA. This CDR3 contains 15 residues. V gave up 5 bases and J gave up 3 bases, with 11 bases separating them.

The chain recombines TRBV29-1 with TRBJ2-7, with TRBD1 matching over 10 bases. The CDR3 sequence is 14 residues long. Per the germline V gene, CDR1 is SQVTM and CDR2 is ANQGSEA. Unmatched junction bases numbered 6, after V lost 7 bases and J lost 0 bases. Here the CDR3 DNA reads TGCAGCGCGACGGGACAGGGGAGCTCCTACGAGCAGTACTTC. Protein sequence: CSATGQGSSYEQYF.

The J gene is TRBJ2-3, the V gene TRBV5-4; TRBD1 might be the D (6 bases). The CDR3 extends over 14 amino acids. The V and J ends lost 0 bases and 8 bases respectively, with 13 bases between them. Germline V gene lookup returns CDR1 SGHNT and CDR2 YYREEE (reference sequence). CDR3 region: CASSLDSGAGTQYF. CDR3 DNA: TGTGCCAGCAGCTTGGATTCAGGGGCTGGTACGCAGTATTTT.

This sequence joins TRBV25-1 and TRBJ1-5; TRBD1 is a possible D gene (5 bases). V was pared by 6 bases and J by 3 bases, with 15 bases between. The CDR3 is made up of 15 amino acids. Germline V gene sequence: CDR1 MGHDK, CDR2 SYGVNS. CDR3 nucleotide sequence: TGTGCCAGCAGAGGTAGGGGTACTACCAATCAGCCCCAGCATTTT. This encodes CASRGRGTTNQPQHF.

This clone was recorded only once. The rearrangement uses TRBV27 and TRBJ1-5, with D perhaps matching TRBD1 (5 bases). The CDR3 is 15 residues long. V shed 2 bases and J shed 7 bases, with 15 bases lying between them. Looked up from germline, CDR1 is MNHEY and CDR2 is SMNVEV (reference sequence). DNA for the CDR3: TGTGCCAGCAGTTTAGGTGGGCAGGGTGGGCAGCCCCAGCATTTT. This gives the protein CASSLGGQGGQPQHF.

J is TRBJ2-7 and V is TRBV27; TRBD2 matches at 11 bases. The CDR3 loop spans 13 amino acids. V lost 6 bases to trimming and J lost 9 bases; unmatched junction nucleotides: 7. The germline V gene encodes CDR1 MNHEY and CDR2 SMNVEV (reference sequence). CDR3 in amino acids: CASSFSLAGGQYF. CDR3 bases: TGTGCCAGCAGCTTTTCCCTAGCGGGAGGGCAGTACTTC.

This chain joins TRBV2 and TRBJ2-7; tentative D call: TRBD2 (5 bases). V was clipped by 4 bases and J by 8 bases, with 15 bases between them. The CDR3 is 13 amino acids. CDR1 and CDR2 (germline): SNHLY, FYNNEI. The CDR3, as DNA: TGTGCCAGCAGTGGAGGTGGGAGTGTACAGCAGTACTTC. It is translated as CASSGGGSVQQYF.

This clone turned up a few times. The chain has TRBV10-1 and TRBJ2-3, with D perhaps TRBD1 (5 bases). The V and J ends lost 6 bases and 4 bases respectively, with 11 bases between them. The V gene's germline CDR1 is WNHNN and CDR2 SYGVQD (reference sequence). This CDR3 region has 13 residues. DNA of the CDR3: TGCGCCAGCAGCGACAGTGTGCCAGATACGCAGTATTTT. Protein product: CASSDSVPDTQYF.

This rearrangement joins TRBV7-9 to TRBJ2-1, with 14 bases identical to TRBD2. With V trimmed by 1 base and J by 8 bases, 7 bases remained unmatched. There are 17 residues in the CDR3. The germline V gene encodes CDR1 SEHNR and CDR2 FQNEAQ (reference sequence). The CDR3 protein is CASSLGRGLAGEDEQFF. The CDR3 region has the DNA TGTGCCAGCAGCTTAGGCCGGGGACTAGCGGGAGAAGATGAGCAGTTCTTC.

The V and J genes are TRBV21-1 and TRBJ2-7; the D call in the table, TRBD1, was not verified against the DNA. TRBV21-1 is marked as a pseudogene. The CDR3 consists of 14 residues. CDR3 in DNA: TGTGCCAGCAGCCCAGGGACAGGGCGGTACGAGCAGTACTTC. It translates to CASSPGTGRYEQYF.

The chain is built from TRBV20-1 and TRBJ1-2, with 9 bases that match TRBD1. The CDR3 length is 11 residues. V trimming: 5 bases; J trimming: 6 bases; junction bases outside the gene matches: 1. The V gene's germline CDR1 is DFQATT and CDR2 SNEGSKA (reference sequence). The CDR3 DNA is TGCAGTGCTGACAGGGGGAATGGCTACACCTTC. Translation: CSADRGNGYTF.

The chain couples TRBV7-9 to TRBJ1-1; D remains ambiguous. CDR1 SEHNR and CDR2 FQNEAQ come from the germline V gene (reference sequence). The CDR3 is 15 residues long. Trimming removed 10 bases from V and 0 bases from J, with 18 bases in between. CDR3 protein: CATSLLGRLNTEAFF. CDR3 sequence (DNA): TGTGCCACCTCCTTATTGGGCAGGCTGAACACTGAAGCTTTCTTT.

V usage is TRBV5-1 and J usage is TRBJ2-2; 7 nucleotides align to TRBD1. Germline CDR1 is SGHRS and CDR2 is YFSETQ. The V and J ends lost 4 bases and 6 bases, in that order; junction bases with no gene match: 12. CDR3 size: 16 residues. CDR3 residues: CASSLLGGGEAGELFF. The CDR3 DNA is TGCGCCAGCAGCCTTTTAGGGGGCGGAGAGGCCGGGGAGCTGTTTTTT.

The chain carries TRBV7-2 and TRBJ1-3; the D is unclear. The germline V gene has CDR1 SGHTA and CDR2 FQGNSA. The CDR3 is 12 residues long. V shed 4 bases and J shed 5 bases, with 6 bases lying between them. CDR3 nucleotide sequence: TGTGCCAGCAGCTCCCCTAGAAACACCATATATTTT. This encodes CASSSPRNTIYF. Looking up the rest from reference TRBV7-2 and TRBJ1-3 gives the full variable domain: GAGVSQSPSNKVTEKGKDVELRCDPISGHTALYWYRQSLGQGLEFLIYFQGNSAPDKSGLPSDRFSAERTGGSVSTLTIQRTQQEDSAVYLCASSSPRNTIYFGEGSWLTVV.

This sequence joins TRBV7-2 and TRBJ1-2; perhaps TRBD1 as D (5 bases). There are 15 residues in the CDR3. The V end was cut by 1 base, the J end by 0 bases, with 9 bases between. From germline, CDR1 is SGHTA and CDR2 FQGNSA. The DNA for the CDR3 is TGTGCCAGCAGCTTAGAAGGGACTGCTAACTATGGCTACACCTTC. Translation: CASSLEGTANYGYTF. Supplemented by reference TRBV7-2 and TRBJ1-2, the full variable domain reads GAGVSQSPSNKVTEKGKDVELRCDPISGHTALYWYRQSLGQGLEFLIYFQGNSAPDKSGLPSDRFSAERTGGSVSTLTIQRTQQEDSAVYLCASSLEGTANYGYTFGSGTRLTVV.

The CDR3 coding sequence is TGTGCCAGCAGCTCCGGGCAGGGGGGAAAGAATGAGCAGTTCTTC. It translates to CASSSGQGGKNEQFF. The chain combines TRBV7-6 with TRBJ2-1; D might be TRBD1 (7 bases). Trimming pared 4 bases from V and 7 bases from J, leaving 17 bases between. Germline V gives CDR1 SGHVS, CDR2 FNYEAQ. The CDR3 loop spans 15 amino acids.

The chain recombines TRBV6-2 or TRBV6-3 with TRBJ2-1; D is uncertain. Per germline, CDR1 MNHEY and CDR2 SVGEGT. V lost 6 bases and J 2 bases, leaving 17 bases between the germline ends. This CDR3 region has 16 residues. The CDR3 here is CASSPNNQLTYNEQFF. The CDR3 bases are TGTGCCAGCAGCCCTAATAACCAACTCACCTACAATGAGCAGTTCTTC.

The rearrangement uses TRBV29-1 and TRBJ2-7, with 8 bases fitting TRBD1. Losses at the gene ends were 0 bases for V and 4 bases for J; bases not matched to a gene: 8. The germline gives CDR1 SQVTM, CDR2 ANQGSEA. The CDR3 extends over 15 amino acids. CDR3 protein: CSVEEVRTGGYEQYF. CDR3 DNA: TGCAGCGTTGAAGAGGTCCGAACAGGGGGATACGAGCAGTACTTC.

The chain joins TRBV5-1 to TRBJ1-3; TRBD1 agrees at 12 bases. CDR3 size: 17 residues. Germline-derived CDR1 and CDR2 are SGHRS and YFSETQ. V lost 0 bases, J lost 4 bases, and 5 bases stayed unmatched. This CDR3 is CASSLEPGTGGGNTIYF. CDR3 bases: TGCGCCAGCAGCTTGGAGCCCGGGACAGGGGGCGGAAACACCATATATTTT.

This chain connects TRBV24-1 to TRBJ2-1; unclear D gene. This CDR3 has 12 residues. V lost 4 bases and J lost 12, with 12 bases in between. Looked up from germline, CDR1 is KGHDR and CDR2 is SFDVKD. The DNA for the CDR3 is TGTGCCACCAGTGACTCGATTTTAGCGCAGTTCTTC. Amino acids: CATSDSILAQFF.

The V and J genes are TRBV5-4 and TRBJ1-2; tentatively, D is TRBD1 (5 bases). CDR3 length: 13 residues. CDR1 and CDR2 from the germline V gene are SGHNT and YYREEE (reference sequence). V was cut by 3 bases and J by 3 bases, with 9 bases left in between. CDR3 DNA sequence: TGTGCCAGCAGCTGGGGGGGGGACTATGGCTACACCTTC. Amino acids: CASSWGGDYGYTF.

The sample holds one count of this clone. J is TRBJ2-3 and V is TRBV5-1; TRBD1 is a possible D gene (6 bases). This CDR3 is 16 amino acids long. The germline V gene has CDR1 SGHRS and CDR2 YFSETQ. Trimming took off 4 bases at V and 6 bases at J, with 21 bases between the two ends. As DNA, the CDR3 is TGCGCCAGCAGCCCCAGGGTGGGGGCGGGTGGCGATACGCAGTATTTT. Its protein product is CASSPRVGAGGDTQYF. Full variable domain (remainder filled in from reference TRBV5-1 and TRBJ2-3): KAGVTQTPRYLIKTRGQQVTLSCSPISGHRSVSWYQQTPGQGLQFLFEYFSETQRNKGNFPGRFSGRQFSNSRSEMNVSTLELGDSALYLCASSPRVGAGGDTQYFGPGTRLTVL.

The rearrangement uses TRBV4-3 and TRBJ2-7, with TRBD1 matching 9 bases. The germline CDR1 and CDR2 sequences are LGHNA and YSLEER. Trimming at V came to 4 bases and at J to 0 bases, leaving 4 bases not matched to a gene. The CDR3 has 15 amino acids. The CDR3 DNA sequence: TGCGCCAGCAGCCGAGTACAGGGGGCCTCCTACGAGCAGTACTTC. It codes for CASSRVQGASYEQYF.

The chain employs TRBV7-9 and TRBJ2-7; D unresolved. The CDR3 runs 16 residues. The V end was cut by 5 bases, the J end by 2 bases, with 19 bases between. Germline V gene sequence: CDR1 SEHNR, CDR2 FQNEAQ (reference sequence). DNA of the CDR3: TGTGCCAGCAGCCGACAAGACCTCAACCGTCCCTACGAGCAGTACTTC. Its protein is CASSRQDLNRPYEQYF.

This chain links TRBV5-4 with TRBJ1-5; 9 bases align to TRBD1. Germline V gives CDR1 SGHNT, CDR2 YYREEE (reference sequence). J was trimmed by 5 bases and V by 7 bases; bases with no gene match: 16. The CDR3 extends over 17 amino acids. CDR3 region: CASQFDRDRAWDQPQHF. CDR3 sequence (DNA): TGTGCCAGCCAATTCGACCGGGACAGGGCTTGGGATCAGCCCCAGCATTTT.

The CDR3 sequence: CASSIDPISGYTF. Written as DNA, the CDR3 is TGTGCCAGTAGTATAGATCCGATTAGTGGCTACACCTTC. This rearrangement joins TRBV19 to TRBJ1-2; D unresolved. Germline V gene lookup returns CDR1 LNHDA and CDR2 SQIVND (reference sequence). Trimming pared 0 bases from V and 7 bases from J, leaving 9 bases between. This CDR3 has 13 residues.

The rearrangement links TRBV4-1 to TRBJ2-7; perhaps TRBD2 as D (5 bases). Germline V lookup: CDR1 MGHRA, CDR2 YSYEKL. The CDR3 sequence is 14 residues long. The ends were cut back, 4 bases at V and 3 bases at J, with 13 bases in the middle. The CDR3 DNA is TGCGCCAGCAGCCCTCGAGGGCTAGACTACGAGCAGTACTTC. Protein: CASSPRGLDYEQYF.